The 5 T cell receptor beta chains below were found in one sample sequenced in a study of T cell repertoires in cytomegalovirus infection. TCRdb reprocessed the reads via MiXCR and lists one record per CDR3 protein. The sample consists of about 740,000 distinct CDR3 sequences, approximately 40% of them appearing once. The sample comprised PBMCs. The receptors originated from a human donor in good health (CMV status not recorded). Some clones in this sample may be carry-over from other donors' samples.

This clonotype qualifies as medium-sized. J is TRBJ1-2 and V is TRBV27; no firm D call. The V and J ends lost 2 bases and 2 bases respectively, with 9 bases between them. The CDR3 consists of 14 residues. Germline V gene data show CDR1 as MNHEY and CDR2 as SMNVEV (reference sequence). The CDR3 loop is CASSLQGANYGYTF. The CDR3, as DNA: TGTGCCAGCAGTTTACAAGGAGCGAACTATGGCTACACCTTC.

CDR3 nucleotides: TGTGCCAGCAGAGGAGGTAGTGAAGCTTTCTTT. Translating gives CASRGGSEAFF. This chain connects TRBV12-3 or TRBV12-4 to TRBJ1-1; D gene ambiguous. V was cut by 6 bases and J by 7 bases, with 9 bases left in between. This CDR3 spans 11 amino acids.

Notes on this clonotype: Being one base from a much bigger clone, this may be a read error. The V gene is TRBV7-8, the J gene TRBJ2-1, with D perhaps matching TRBD1 or TRBD2 (6 bases each). The CDR3 totals 14 residues. V was cut by 10 bases and J by 2 bases, with 15 bases left in between. Germline-derived CDR1 and CDR2 are SGHVS and FQNEAQ. The CDR3 protein is CAIKGGGTYNEQFF. For the CDR3, the DNA is TGTGCCATCAAGGGGGGAGGTACCTACAATGAGCAGTTCTTC.

The J gene is TRBJ1-1, the V gene TRBV11-2; 9 positions agree with TRBD1. Germline-derived CDR1 and CDR2 are SGHAT and FQNNGV. The CDR3 is 15 residues long. Losses at the gene ends were 6 bases for V and 0 bases for J; bases not matched to a gene: 5. The CDR3 is CASRRGTGMNTEAFF. CDR3 bases: TGTGCCAGCAGGCGGGGGACAGGGATGAACACTGAAGCTTTCTTT.

The V and J genes are TRBV12-3 or TRBV12-4 and TRBJ1-5; D is unclear. The CDR3 sequence is 12 residues long. The germline V and J ends were trimmed by 3 bases and 5 bases, with 5 bases remaining between them. CDR3 sequence: CASSFYYQPQHF. The CDR3 bases are TGTGCCAGCAGTTTCTACTATCAGCCCCAGCATTTT.